Presented here are 32 T cell receptor beta chains from one specimen sequenced in a study of blood T cell repertoires in COVID-19. Profiled with immunoSEQ multiplex PCR; TCRdb holds only in-frame clones, not every one. The table includes some 58,000 clones, approximately 75% detected once. Input material: peripheral blood. The receptors stem from a man in his 60s with COVID-19, enrolled during active disease.

This rearrangement joins TRBV11-3 to TRBJ2-7, with 11 bases that match TRBD2. There are 16 residues in the CDR3. Germline values: CDR1 SGHNT, CDR2 YENEEA. The trim removed 5 bases at V and 2 bases at J, leaving 8 bases unmatched. CDR3 protein: CASSHPGLAVPYEQYF. The CDR3 DNA is TGTGCCAGCAGCCACCCGGGACTAGCGGTTCCCTACGAGCAGTACTTC.

This clone was counted only a few times. The rearrangement joins TRBV5-6 to TRBJ2-7; 9 bases line up with TRBD1. The CDR3 extends over 13 amino acids. The J segment lost 4 bases and the V segment lost 6 bases, leaving 5 bases of the junction unmatched. Germline CDR1 is SGHDT and CDR2 is YYEEEE. CDR3 residues: CASTGTGSYEQYF. The CDR3 DNA reads TGTGCCAGCACCGGGACAGGGTCTTACGAGCAGTACTTC.

A remark on this clone: At the DNA level, this CDR3 is encoded by other sequences in the same sample as well. The rearrangement uses TRBV19 and TRBJ1-5, with TRBD1 identical over 8 bases. Germline trimming cut 6 bases from V and 5 bases from J; bases unmatched to any gene: 6. Germline CDR1 reads LNHDA; CDR2 reads SQIVND (reference sequence). CDR3 length: 14 amino acids. CDR3 DNA: TGTGCCAGTAGCGCTGGGACAGGAGATCAGCCCCAGCATTTT. It yields the protein CASSAGTGDQPQHF.

The J gene is TRBJ2-2, the V gene TRBV7-2; a weak D match, TRBD1 (5 bases). V dropped 5 bases and J dropped 5 bases, with 15 bases sitting between them. The CDR3 runs to 15 residues. Germline-derived CDR1 and CDR2 are SGHTA and FQGNSA. The CDR3 region is CASSPQQGRTGELFF. The CDR3, as DNA: TGTGCCAGCAGCCCACAGCAGGGTAGGACCGGGGAGCTGTTTTTT.

This rearrangement joins TRBV27 to TRBJ1-2; a possible D gene is TRBD1 (6 bases). The CDR3 spans 13 residues. Germline V CDR1 and CDR2: MNHEY, SMNVEV (reference sequence). Between the trimmed V and J ends, which lost 5 bases and 2 bases, there was a span of 9 bases. The CDR3 bases are TGTGCCAGCAGTCAACAGGGAAACTATGGCTACACCTTC. Its translation is CASSQQGNYGYTF.

This clone was seen many times. This chain joins TRBV6-4 and TRBJ1-1, with D possibly TRBD1 on 6 matching bases. V was clipped by 11 bases and J by 1 base, with 11 bases between them. Germline-derived CDR1 and CDR2 are MRHNA and SNTAGT. The CDR3 has 12 residues. The CDR3: CAGTSPNTEAFF. DNA for the CDR3: TGTGCCGGGACATCCCCGAACACTGAAGCTTTCTTT.

The chain uses TRBV18 and TRBJ1-6; perhaps TRBD1 as D (5 bases). Per germline, CDR1 KGHSH and CDR2 LQKENI. The CDR3 extends over 16 amino acids. V lost 1 base, J lost 9 bases, and 16 bases lay in between. CDR3: CASSPLGTAGGSPLHF. The CDR3 DNA follows: TGTGCCAGCTCACCACTGGGGACGGCGGGGGGTTCACCCCTCCACTTT.

This chain uses TRBV7-3 with TRBJ2-2; TRBD1 is a possible D gene (6 bases). This CDR3 is 15 amino acids long. V lost 5 bases to trimming and J lost 4 bases, with 14 bases between them. The germline V gene has CDR1 SGHTA and CDR2 FQGTGA. The CDR3 region is CASSMWQGRTGELFF. Written as DNA, the CDR3 is TGTGCCAGCAGCATGTGGCAGGGGCGCACCGGGGAGCTGTTTTTT.

The genes are TRBV9 and TRBJ2-7, with 8 bases lining up with TRBD1. Germline values: CDR1 SGDLS, CDR2 YYNGEE. The CDR3 has 16 amino acids. The V gene end was trimmed by 0 bases and the J gene end by 2 bases; junction bases not matched to a gene: 7. CDR3 sequence: CASSVDGGQGAYEQYF. DNA for the CDR3: TGTGCCAGCAGCGTAGATGGCGGACAGGGCGCCTACGAGCAGTACTTC.

The chain combines TRBV2 with TRBJ1-2; D uncertain. Germline V gene lookup returns CDR1 SNHLY and CDR2 FYNNEI. The CDR3 length is 11 residues. Trimming took 7 bases from V and 8 from J, leaving 11 bases between them. CDR3 residues: CASTPSGGYTF. CDR3 nucleotides: TGTGCCAGCACTCCCTCGGGGGGCTACACCTTC.

This clone was recorded once. The chain is built from TRBV7-9 and TRBJ2-7; possible D gene TRBD2, 5 bases. V was shortened by 1 base and J by 6 bases, with 7 bases between the two germline ends. Germline CDR1 and CDR2: SEHNR and FQNEAQ (reference sequence). The CDR3 contains 12 residues. The DNA of the CDR3 is TGTGCCAGCAGCTTAGGGGAGTCCGAGCAGTACTTC. It codes for CASSLGESEQYF.

V is TRBV6-6 and J is TRBJ1-5, with D unclear. CDR3 length equals 13 residues. V was cut by 8 bases and J by 3 bases, with 11 bases left in between. From germline, CDR1 is MNHNY and CDR2 SVGAGI (reference sequence). Written as DNA, the CDR3 is TGTGCCAGCCTCCCCCTACTCAATCAGCCCCAGCATTTT. Its translation: CASLPLLNQPQHF.

V is TRBV6-5 and J is TRBJ2-3, with a possible D match to TRBD1 (6 bases). The CDR3 is 12 residues long. Germline V CDR1 and CDR2: MNHEY, SVGAGI. V was shortened by 10 bases and J by 6 bases, with 14 bases between the two germline ends. The CDR3 sequence: CATTGLGDTQYF. The DNA of the CDR3 is TGTGCCACCACAGGGTTAGGGGATACGCAGTATTTT.

The J gene is TRBJ1-1, the V gene TRBV20-1; D may be TRBD1 (6 bases). Deletions cut 3 bases from V and 4 bases from J, with 15 bases between. This CDR3 region has 14 residues. Germline CDR1 DFQATT, CDR2 SNEGSKA (reference sequence). This CDR3 reads CSASGQFVGTEAFF. The DNA for the CDR3 is TGCAGTGCTAGTGGACAGTTCGTGGGCACTGAAGCTTTCTTT.

In DNA form, the CDR3 reads TGTGCCAGCAGTGAAGGGCTAGCGGGAGCCGGGGAGCTGTTTTTT. Translation: CASSEGLAGAGELFF. The chain combines TRBV2 with TRBJ2-2, with 10 bases matching TRBD2. The CDR3 consists of 15 residues. Looked up from germline, CDR1 is SNHLY and CDR2 is FYNNEI. With V trimmed by 1 base and J by 6 bases, 2 bases remained unmatched.

The chain links TRBV12-3 or TRBV12-4 to TRBJ1-6; possible D gene TRBD1, 6 bases. V dropped 6 bases and J dropped 5 bases, with 8 bases sitting between them. This CDR3 is 13 amino acids long. The CDR3 sequence: CASRRTDNSPLHF. The CDR3 DNA reads as TGTGCCAGCAGACGGACAGATAATTCACCCCTCCACTTT.

The count of this clone is one. The chain is built from TRBV6-5 and TRBJ2-2, with D unresolved. The V gene lost 9 bases and the J gene lost 7 bases, with 21 bases spanning the gap. The CDR3 covers 15 residues. The germline gives CDR1 MNHEY, CDR2 SVGAGI. The CDR3 region has the DNA TGTGCCAGACGTCCCAGGCAGTATGTGATCGGGGAGCTGTTTTTT. Residues: CARRPRQYVIGELFF.

This clone came up once. This rearrangement joins TRBV5-5 to TRBJ2-3; the D gene is possibly TRBD2 (6 bases). V lost 1 base and J 1 base, leaving 10 bases between the germline ends. The germline V gene has CDR1 SGHKS and CDR2 YYEKEE (reference sequence). CDR3 length: 15 amino acids. The CDR3 DNA is TGTGCCAGCAGCTTGTGGGGGGAGGGCACAGATACGCAGTATTTT. Its translation: CASSLWGEGTDTQYF.

V usage is TRBV7-2 and J usage is TRBJ2-2, with D uncertain. The V end was cut by 4 bases, the J end by 1 base, with 4 bases between. The CDR3 has 13 amino acids. In germline, CDR1 is SGHTA, CDR2 FQGNSA. The chain's CDR3 is CASSYMNTGELFF. Here the CDR3 DNA reads TGTGCCAGCAGCTATATGAACACCGGGGAGCTGTTTTTT.

This clone came up a few times. J is TRBJ2-7 and V is TRBV11-2, with 9 nucleotides matching TRBD2. This CDR3 region has 15 residues. Looked up from germline, CDR1 is SGHAT and CDR2 is FQNNGV. V lost 5 bases, J lost 4 bases, and 9 bases stayed unmatched. CDR3 sequence: CASSRSSGTWYEQYF. The CDR3 DNA is TGTGCCAGCAGCCGATCTAGCGGGACATGGTACGAGCAGTACTTC.

The J gene is TRBJ1-1, the V gene TRBV5-1, with D tentatively TRBD1 (6 bases). The CDR3 runs 15 residues. With 0 bases removed from V and 5 bases from J, the gap between germline ends came to 14 bases. From germline, CDR1 is SGHRS and CDR2 YFSETQ. The CDR3 nucleotides read TGCGCCAGCAGCTTGGCCGCGGGGGCGCGGACTGAAGCTTTCTTT. This codes for CASSLAAGARTEAFF.

This clone came up many times. The CDR3 nucleotides are TGCGCCAGCAGCCCAGCGGTATCTAAACACAATGAGCAGTTCTTC. Translation gives CASSPAVSKHNEQFF. V usage is TRBV4-3 and J usage is TRBJ2-1; D might be TRBD2 (5 bases). This CDR3 is built from 15 residues. V was trimmed by 4 bases and J by 5 bases, leaving 15 bases between them. The germline V gene encodes CDR1 LGHNA and CDR2 YSLEER.

J is TRBJ1-3 and V is TRBV30, with D possibly being TRBD1 (6 bases). CDR1 and CDR2 from the germline V gene are GTSNPN and SVGIG (reference sequence). V was shortened by 3 bases and J by 4 bases, with 10 bases between the two germline ends. The CDR3 loop spans 13 amino acids. The DNA of the CDR3 is TGTGCCTGGAGCTCAGGGGACGGAAACACCATATATTTT. This encodes CAWSSGDGNTIYF.

This clone came up a few times. The chain employs TRBV5-1 and TRBJ2-1; TRBD2 matches at 7 bases. There are 14 residues in the CDR3. J lost 6 bases, V lost 2 bases, and 5 bases had no gene match. CDR1 and CDR2 (germline): SGHRS, YFSETQ. The CDR3 spells CASSFLAATNEQFF. In DNA form, the CDR3 reads TGCGCCAGCAGCTTCCTAGCGGCAACCAATGAGCAGTTCTTC.

The rearrangement uses TRBV6-2 or TRBV6-3 and TRBJ2-5, with D possibly TRBD1 on 6 matching bases. The CDR3 has 14 residues. V was cut by 0 bases and J by 6 bases, with 11 bases left in between. The germline V gene has CDR1 MNHEY and CDR2 SVGEGT. CDR3 DNA: TGTGCCAGCAGTTACTCCGGGACACGAAAGACCCAGTACTTC. Translating gives CASSYSGTRKTQYF.

V usage is TRBV24-1 and J usage is TRBJ2-1, with D maybe TRBD1 (6 bases). The V gene's germline CDR1 is KGHDR and CDR2 SFDVKD. This CDR3 contains 14 residues. With 1 base removed from V and 12 bases from J, the gap between germline ends came to 15 bases. The CDR3, as DNA: TGTGCCACCAGTGATTTAAAAACAGGGTCGGGGCAGTTCTTC. Encoded protein: CATSDLKTGSGQFF.

The chain couples TRBV6-1 to TRBJ2-7; TRBD2 aligns across 8 bases. In germline, CDR1 is MNHNS, CDR2 SASEGT. After removal of 3 bases from V and 3 bases from J, the junction contained 7 bases not matched to a gene. The CDR3 is 15 residues long. CDR3 coding DNA: TGTGCCAGCAGTGAGAGAGCGGGGGCTATCTACGAGCAGTACTTC. Protein product: CASSERAGAIYEQYF.

This clone was seen just once. The gene calls are TRBV4-1 and TRBJ2-7, with 7 bases identical to TRBD1. The CDR3 sequence is 15 residues long. Germline-derived CDR1 and CDR2 are MGHRA and YSYEKL. V shed 0 bases and J 8 bases; nucleotides not matched to a gene: 10. The CDR3 is CASSQEGTALVKQYF. In DNA, the CDR3 is TGCGCCAGCAGCCAAGAAGGGACAGCCCTTGTCAAGCAGTACTTC.

This chain links TRBV6-2 or TRBV6-3 with TRBJ2-2; 7 nucleotides line up with TRBD1. Per germline, CDR1 MNHEY and CDR2 SVGEGT. Trimming cost V 4 bases and J 5 bases; bases outside gene matches: 7. This CDR3 is built from 15 residues. The CDR3 region is CASSLQGPVTGELFF. CDR3 nucleotide sequence: TGTGCCAGCAGTTTACAGGGGCCCGTGACCGGGGAGCTGTTTTTT.

V and J are TRBV5-4 and TRBJ2-4; 8 bases agree with TRBD2. This CDR3 spans 15 amino acids. Trimming took 4 bases from V and 6 from J; bases not matched to a gene: 9. In germline, CDR1 is SGHNT, CDR2 YYREEE (reference sequence). In DNA form, the CDR3 reads TGTGCCAGCAGCCCGAAAATGGGACTAGGAAACATTCAGTACTTC. It is translated as CASSPKMGLGNIQYF.

This clone was recorded once. The V and J genes are TRBV27 and TRBJ2-5; TRBD1 agrees at 8 bases. CDR1 and CDR2 from the germline V gene are MNHEY and SMNVEV (reference sequence). There are 15 residues in the CDR3. V gave up 5 bases and J gave up 4 bases; unmatched junction bases: 9. CDR3 sequence (DNA): TGTGCCAGCAGTACTTGGACAGGGCAGGTAGAGACCCAGTACTTC. Protein product: CASSTWTGQVETQYF.

The chain has TRBV5-1 and TRBJ1-1; the D is unclear. Germline V lookup: CDR1 SGHRS, CDR2 YFSETQ. CDR3 length equals 14 residues. Deletions cut 0 bases from V and 11 bases from J, with 17 bases between. CDR3 loop: CASSLDLGPLPAFF. The CDR3 nucleotides read TGCGCCAGCAGCTTGGATCTGGGCCCCTTACCTGCTTTCTTT.